A selection of T cell receptor beta chains follows, all from one sample in a study of T-cell reconstitution after alpha-beta-depleted transplantation in children. MiXCR, applied by TCRdb to the PCR reads, yields one record per CDR3 protein. The table includes some 550,000 distinct CDR3 sequences, 18% detected once. The sequences come from PBMCs from the stem cell graft donor, collected from the stem cell graft. These receptors came from a human donor who donated a stem cell graft to a child with acute lymphoblastic leukemia. The conserved cysteine and the conserved F or W are not part of the CDR3 here. D genes are given only for firm matches.

len: 13
d_gene: TRBD2
v_gene: TRBV2
CDR3aa: ASRATSGRKDEQF

len: 11
d_gene: -
v_gene: TRBV29-1
CDR3aa: SVAEGGNSPLH

len: 13
d_gene: -
v_gene: TRBV5-6
CDR3aa: ASGGWRRGNQPQH

len: 15
d_gene: -
v_gene: TRBV6-1
CDR3aa: ASIAHQLGETQETQY

len: 12
d_gene: -
v_gene: TRBV9
CDR3aa: ASSVGGGTGPQH

len: 14
d_gene: -
v_gene: TRBV7-9
CDR3aa: ASSHPDPEEGYEQY

len: 13
d_gene: -
v_gene: TRBV5-5
CDR3aa: ASSLVPGWRETQY

len: 14
d_gene: TRBD2
v_gene: TRBV5-1
CDR3aa: ASSSSLAGGYNEQF

len: 13
d_gene: -
v_gene: TRBV10-3
CDR3aa: AISESMRDTYEQY

len: 11
d_gene: TRBD1
v_gene: TRBV6-1
CDR3aa: ASTGQGNTEAF

len: 11
d_gene: TRBD2
v_gene: TRBV6-1
CDR3aa: ASRPGLYNEQF

len: 12
d_gene: -
v_gene: TRBV4-1
CDR3aa: ASSQFVTEVGYT

len: 16
d_gene: TRBD2
v_gene: TRBV24-1
CDR3aa: ATSGLAAPVATYNEQF

len: 11
d_gene: -
v_gene: TRBV29-1
CDR3aa: SVAGGENYEQY

len: 15
d_gene: TRBD2
v_gene: TRBV27
CDR3aa: ASSLSSGRAWGNEQF

len: 12
d_gene: -
v_gene: TRBV12-3/TRBV12-4
CDR3aa: ASSFAGRSYEQY

len: 16
d_gene: TRBD2
v_gene: TRBV3-1
CDR3aa: ASSQEGGLAGIYNEQF

len: 11
d_gene: TRBD1
v_gene: TRBV12-3/TRBV12-4
CDR3aa: AIIRGQVNEQF

len: 14
d_gene: -
v_gene: TRBV27
CDR3aa: ASSLSDARGWTEAF

len: 14
d_gene: TRBD2
v_gene: TRBV5-1
CDR3aa: ASSVGLAGKEGTQY

len: 13
d_gene: -
v_gene: TRBV5-5
CDR3aa: ASSLGLEISYGYT

len: 13
d_gene: TRBD2
v_gene: TRBV19
CDR3aa: ASRSLAGEYGEQY

len: 10
d_gene: -
v_gene: TRBV29-1
CDR3aa: SVMTRSDEQY

len: 15
d_gene: TRBD2
v_gene: TRBV4-1
CDR3aa: ASSQGGGGRAGNEQF

len: 12
d_gene: -
v_gene: TRBV6-1
CDR3aa: ASSLSSPFMGAF

len: 12
d_gene: -
v_gene: TRBV5-1
CDR3aa: ASTEDSHNEKLF

len: 13
d_gene: -
v_gene: TRBV7-9
CDR3aa: ASSFSGGIHETQY

len: 17
d_gene: -
v_gene: TRBV11-1
CDR3aa: ASSFQQKTRGLTSYEQY

len: 12
d_gene: -
v_gene: TRBV29-1
CDR3aa: SVDGDPYTDTQY

len: 17
d_gene: TRBD2
v_gene: TRBV7-3
CDR3aa: ASSPGLAGPWSSYNEQF

len: 14
d_gene: -
v_gene: TRBV5-1
CDR3aa: ASSLIPPRGVETQY

len: 13
d_gene: -
v_gene: TRBV9
CDR3aa: ASSVTHDSTDTQY

len: 14
d_gene: TRBD2
v_gene: TRBV20-1
CDR3aa: SARAPASGAYYEQY

len: 17
d_gene: TRBD2
v_gene: TRBV20-1
CDR3aa: SARDSWRPSSGSLYEQY

len: 11
d_gene: -
v_gene: TRBV29-1
CDR3aa: SVESGSRQTQY